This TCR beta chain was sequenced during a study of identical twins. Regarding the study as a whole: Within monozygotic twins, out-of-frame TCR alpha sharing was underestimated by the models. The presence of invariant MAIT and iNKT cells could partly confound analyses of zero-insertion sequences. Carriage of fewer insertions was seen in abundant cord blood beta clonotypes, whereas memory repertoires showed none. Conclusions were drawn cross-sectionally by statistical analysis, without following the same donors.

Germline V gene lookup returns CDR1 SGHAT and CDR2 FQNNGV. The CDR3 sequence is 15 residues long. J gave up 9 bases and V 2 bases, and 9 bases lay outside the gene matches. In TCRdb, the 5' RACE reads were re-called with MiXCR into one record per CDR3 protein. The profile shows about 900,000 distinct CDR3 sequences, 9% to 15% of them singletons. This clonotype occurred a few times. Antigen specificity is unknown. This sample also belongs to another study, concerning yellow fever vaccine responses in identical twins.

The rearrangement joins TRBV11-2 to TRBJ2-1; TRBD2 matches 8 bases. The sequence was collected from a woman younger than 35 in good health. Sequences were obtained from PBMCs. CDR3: CASSLYVGGAIEQFF. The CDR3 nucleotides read TGTGCCAGCAGCTTATATGTCGGGGGGGCCATTGAGCAGTTCTTC.